Shown below are 25 T cell receptor beta chains from a single sample sequenced in a study. Each CDR3 protein is one row after TCRdb ran MiXCR on the reads. This table holds about 530 distinct CDR3 sequences, under 40% found once. Source material: CD8+ T cells (not recorded whether cultured). These receptors were taken from a female donor.

In its sample, this clonotype is medium-sized (0.01 to 0.1%). The CDR3 sequence: CATAIGHHPYEQYF. CDR3 DNA sequence: TGTGCCACCGCCATCGGACACCACCCCTACGAGCAGTACTTC. V gene TRBV24-1 combines with J gene TRBJ2-7; D perhaps matches TRBD1 (5 bases). Germline CDR1 is KGHDR and CDR2 is SFDVKD. CDR3 length: 14 amino acids. Trimming shortened V by 9 bases and J by 2 bases, and 16 bases separated the two germline ends.

In regard to this clonotype: A much more abundant neighbour one base away suggests this may be a read error. The chain joins TRBV19 to TRBJ1-1, with a tentative D call TRBD1 (5 bases). The germline V gene encodes CDR1 LNHDA and CDR2 SQIVND (reference sequence). The CDR3 sequence is 13 residues long. The CDR3 protein is CANSTRSDSEAFF. Here the CDR3 DNA reads TGTGCCAATAGTACCCGATCCGACAGTGAAGCTTTCTTT.

This clonotype is large (0.1 to 1%) within its sample. The rearrangement links TRBV6-2 or TRBV6-3 to TRBJ1-5; 9 nucleotides match TRBD1. Germline V lookup: CDR1 MNHEY, CDR2 SVGEGT. J was trimmed by 1 base and V by 0 bases; bases with no gene match: 7. This CDR3 comprises 18 residues. The CDR3 protein is CASSYSQRTGVSNQPQHF. CDR3 bases: TGTGCCAGCAGTTACTCGCAAAGGACAGGGGTAAGCAATCAGCCCCAGCATTTT.

Comment on this clonotype: One junction end does not reproduce the germline sequence, and a read error may be involved. The chain couples TRBV19 to TRBJ1-1; TRBD1 might be the D (5 bases). This CDR3 has 15 residues. Germline V CDR1 and CDR2: LNHDA, SQIVND (reference sequence). This CDR3 is CDSSPHGGGNTEAFF. The DNA of the CDR3 is TGTGACAGTAGCCCCCACGGGGGAGGGAACACTGAAGCTTTCTTT.

This clonotype was picked up a small number of times. This sequence joins TRBV19 and TRBJ2-7; 12 nucleotides match TRBD2. Unmatched junction bases numbered 1, after V lost 4 bases and J lost 6 bases. The germline V gene encodes CDR1 LNHDA and CDR2 SQIVND (reference sequence). The CDR3 spans 13 residues. In DNA form, the CDR3 reads TGTGCCAGTAGTACGACTAGCGGGGGCGAGCAGTACTTC. It codes for CASSTTSGGEQYF.

The chain links TRBV19 to TRBJ1-1; unclear D gene. The germline V and J ends were trimmed by 3 bases and 7 bases, with 12 bases remaining between them. Looked up from germline, CDR1 is LNHDA and CDR2 is SQIVND (reference sequence). The CDR3 covers 13 residues. CDR3 residues: CASSIRSVVEAFF. The CDR3 nucleotides are TGTGCCAGTAGTATTCGCTCTGTGGTTGAAGCTTTCTTT.

Worth noting for this clonotype: The junction and the germline gene differ at one end; a read error may be behind it. The chain uses TRBV19 and TRBJ2-7, with D uncertain. CDR3 length: 13 amino acids. Germline V gene lookup returns CDR1 LNHDA and CDR2 SQIVND (reference sequence). This CDR3 reads CAGSIRAAYEQYF. The CDR3 DNA reads TGTGCCGGTAGTATAAGGGCAGCCTACGAGCAATACTTC.

Relative to its sample, this clonotype is large. The genes are TRBV6-2 or TRBV6-3 and TRBJ2-3; possibly TRBD1 or TRBD2 for D (6 bases each). The CDR3 contains 14 residues. Between the trimmed V and J ends, which lost 7 bases and 0 bases, there was a span of 11 bases. CDR1 and CDR2 (germline): MNHEY, SVGEGT. In nucleotides, the CDR3 is TGTGCCAGCAACGGGGGCTATAGCACAGATACGCAGTATTTT. Translating it yields CASNGGYSTDTQYF.

The chain is built from TRBV19 and TRBJ2-7; a weak D match, TRBD2 (6 bases). Trimming removed 3 bases at V and 7 bases at J, with 13 bases between. Germline loops: CDR1 LNHDA, CDR2 SQIVND (reference sequence). The length of the CDR3 is 13 residues. Here the CDR3 reads CASSIRSSEEQYF. The DNA for the CDR3 is TGTGCCAGTAGTATTCGGTCTAGCGAGGAGCAGTACTTC.

Comments on this clonotype: Being one base from a much bigger clone, this may be a read error. The rearrangement joins TRBV19 to TRBJ2-2; D call uncertain. This CDR3 contains 13 residues. V gave up 1 base and J gave up 6 bases, with 6 bases separating them. CDR1 and CDR2 from the germline V gene are LNHDA and SQIVND (reference sequence). The CDR3: CASSIGSSGELFF. CDR3 in DNA: TGTGCCAGTAGTATAGGGTCCTCCGGGGAGCTGTTTTTT.

The genes are TRBV4-1 and TRBJ2-2; D gene ambiguous. The length of the CDR3 is 14 residues. V lost 0 bases to trimming and J lost 6 bases, with 8 bases between them. Germline CDR1 reads MGHRA; CDR2 reads YSYEKL. This CDR3 reads CASSQDHGSGELFF. CDR3 sequence (DNA): TGCGCCAGCAGCCAAGATCACGGTTCCGGGGAGCTGTTTTTT.

This chain connects TRBV19 to TRBJ1-5; possibly TRBD1 for D (6 bases). The CDR3 runs to 13 residues. CDR1 and CDR2 from the germline V gene are LNHDA and SQIVND (reference sequence). Trimming pared 2 bases from V and 9 bases from J, leaving 11 bases between. In nucleotides, the CDR3 is TGTGCCAGTAGTATAATGGGGGCGTCGCCCCAGCATTTT. It translates to CASSIMGASPQHF.

This clonotype counts as hyperexpanded. V is TRBV10-3 and J is TRBJ2-5; D remains unclear. V was shortened by 7 bases and J by 5 bases, with 17 bases between the two germline ends. This CDR3 is built from 14 residues. Per the germline V gene, CDR1 is ENHRY and CDR2 is SYGVKD. For the CDR3, the DNA is TGTGCCATCACTCACCCGCCCATAGGGGAGACCCAGTACTTC. The encoded protein is CAITHPPIGETQYF.

The sample holds a few counts of this clonotype. The chain is built from TRBV10-3 and TRBJ2-7; TRBD1 is a possible D gene (6 bases). With 6 bases removed from V and 1 base from J, the gap between germline ends came to 13 bases. Germline CDR1 is ENHRY and CDR2 is SYGVKD. The CDR3 is 14 residues long. The CDR3 protein is CAIRPTGISYEQYF. The CDR3 DNA sequence: TGTGCCATCAGACCGACAGGAATTTCCTACGAGCAGTACTTC.

The sample holds a few counts of this clonotype. The junction does not match germline at one end; this may be a read error. J is TRBJ2-1 and V is TRBV19; D gene uncertain. Germline V gives CDR1 LNHDA, CDR2 SQIVND (reference sequence). The CDR3 runs 13 residues. Written as DNA, the CDR3 is TGTGCCAGTGGTATCCGGTCGAGTGTTGAGCAGTTCTTC. Encoded protein: CASGIRSSVEQFF.

With regard to this clonotype: No conserved phenylalanine or tryptophan is present at the end of the CDR3, so a read error is the likely explanation. The V call is TRBV12-3 or TRBV12-4, the J call TRBJ2-7; 9 bases fit TRBD1. J gave up 2 bases and V 2 bases, and 10 bases lay outside the gene matches. This CDR3 has 17 amino acids. DNA for the CDR3: TGTGCCAGCAGTTTAAACCTCCGGGACAGGGAAGCCTACGAGCAGTACCTC. This codes for CASSLNLRDREAYEQYL.

As regards this clonotype: Sequence at one end of the junction differs from germline and may be a read error. The chain uses TRBV19 and TRBJ1-1; the D is unclear. Germline CDR1 is LNHDA and CDR2 is SQIVND (reference sequence). The CDR3 is 13 amino acids. The CDR3 is CASSIRPATEAFF. Here the CDR3 DNA reads TGCGCCAGTAGTATAAGACCGGCAACTGAAGCTTTCTTT.

This clonotype qualifies as medium-sized. The chain couples TRBV20-1 to TRBJ2-7; tentatively, D is TRBD1 (6 bases). From germline, CDR1 is DFQATT and CDR2 SNEGSKA (reference sequence). V was pared by 3 bases and J by 2 bases, with 11 bases between. The CDR3 spans 13 residues. CDR3 bases: TGCAGTGCTAGGCGAGGGGACACCTACGAGCAGTACTTC. Encoded protein: CSARRGDTYEQYF.

CDR3 amino acids: CASSYSMMQDVNHQPQHF. In DNA form, the CDR3 reads TGTGCCAGCAGTTACTCGATGATGCAGGACGTTAACCATCAGCCCCAGCATTTT. This chain uses TRBV6-2 or TRBV6-3 with TRBJ1-5; D is ambiguous. The V end lost 0 bases, the J end lost 5 bases, and 20 bases lay between the germline ends. Germline values: CDR1 MNHEY, CDR2 SVGEGT. The CDR3 is made up of 18 amino acids.

This clonotype occurred a few times. The chain couples TRBV27 to TRBJ2-7; D remains unclear. Germline V gene data show CDR1 as MNHEY and CDR2 as SMNVEV (reference sequence). The CDR3 runs to 13 residues. V gave up 6 bases and J gave up 0 bases, with 9 bases separating them. CDR3 amino acids: CASSIYSSYEQYF. Here the CDR3 DNA reads TGTGCCAGCAGCATTTATAGCTCCTACGAGCAGTACTTC.

With regard to this clonotype: Since a much larger clone is just one base distant, this may be a read error. Here the CDR3 DNA reads TGTGCCAGTAGTAACGGACGGTATAGCAATCAGCCCCAGCATTTT. This gives the protein CASSNGRYSNQPQHF. The J gene is TRBJ1-5, the V gene TRBV19, with D hard to call. CDR1 and CDR2 from the germline V gene are LNHDA and SQIVND (reference sequence). Deletions cut 4 bases from V and 0 bases from J, with 10 bases between. The CDR3 has 15 amino acids.

The V and J genes are TRBV24-1 and TRBJ2-3, with 8 bases fitting TRBD1. V shed 4 bases and J 6 bases; nucleotides not matched to a gene: 5. Germline lookup yields CDR1 KGHDR and CDR2 SFDVKD. The CDR3 has 14 residues. This CDR3 reads CATSDPTGEDTQYF. In nucleotides, the CDR3 is TGTGCCACCAGTGACCCGACAGGGGAGGATACGCAGTATTTT.

In this sample, this clonotype turned up a few times. V usage is TRBV28 and J usage is TRBJ2-3, with 10 nucleotides matching TRBD2. Trimming took 4 bases from V and 6 from J; bases not matched to a gene: 13. In germline, CDR1 is MDHEN, CDR2 SYDVKM. The CDR3 sequence is 17 residues long. CDR3 sequence reads: CASSSFGSSGGMDTQYF. The CDR3 region has the DNA TGTGCCAGCAGTTCCTTCGGGAGTAGCGGGGGGATGGATACGCAGTATTTT.

This clonotype qualifies as large (0.1 to 1%). CDR3 in amino acids: CASSSRADEKLFF. DNA of the CDR3: TGTGCCAGTAGTTCAAGGGCGGATGAAAAACTGTTTTTT. This chain joins TRBV19 and TRBJ1-4; D unclear. Trimming took off 5 bases at V and 6 bases at J, with 10 bases between the two ends. The CDR3 has 13 amino acids. Germline-derived CDR1 and CDR2 are LNHDA and SQIVND (reference sequence).

As for this clonotype: A much larger clonotype is one base distant, so this may be a read error. This chain connects TRBV19 to TRBJ2-7; D might be TRBD2 (5 bases). This CDR3 contains 13 residues. V lost 2 bases and J lost 7, with 12 bases in between. CDR1 and CDR2 from the germline V gene are LNHDA and SQIVND (reference sequence). CDR3 amino acids: CASSIWAGWEQYF. The DNA of the CDR3 is TGTGCCAGTAGTATATGGGCGGGTTGGGAGCAGTACTTC.